This T cell receptor (beta chain) was observed in a study of CD8 T cells in ankylosing spondylitis. Findings and caveats of the study: Blood from ankylosing spondylitis patients appeared to carry a characteristic roughly eight-variant TCR beta motif.

This clonotype has just a few counts. The antigen is undetermined. TCRdb fed the 5' RACE reads into MiXCR, producing one record per CDR3 protein. The sample shows roughly 700,000 distinct CDR3 sequences, under 20% of them seen only once. Sequenced: blood, either unsorted or a sorted T cell fraction (not recorded which). This TCR came from a male donor with ankylosing spondylitis.

The CDR3 region is CASSVGGTRYNEQFF. CDR3 nucleotide sequence: TGTGCCAGCAGCGTAGGCGGGACCCGATACAATGAGCAGTTCTTC. V usage is TRBV9 and J usage is TRBJ2-1; D might be TRBD2 (6 bases). The V end was cut by 0 bases, the J end by 4 bases, with 11 bases between. The CDR3 covers 15 residues. CDR1 is SGDLS and CDR2 is YYNGEE in the germline V gene. Filled out from reference TRBV9 and TRBJ2-1, the complete variable domain reads DSGVTQTPKHLITATGQRVTLRCSPRSGDLSVYWYQQSLDQGLQFLIQYYNGEERAKGNILERFSAQQFPDLHSELNLSSLELGDSALYFCASSVGGTRYNEQFFGPGTRLTVL.